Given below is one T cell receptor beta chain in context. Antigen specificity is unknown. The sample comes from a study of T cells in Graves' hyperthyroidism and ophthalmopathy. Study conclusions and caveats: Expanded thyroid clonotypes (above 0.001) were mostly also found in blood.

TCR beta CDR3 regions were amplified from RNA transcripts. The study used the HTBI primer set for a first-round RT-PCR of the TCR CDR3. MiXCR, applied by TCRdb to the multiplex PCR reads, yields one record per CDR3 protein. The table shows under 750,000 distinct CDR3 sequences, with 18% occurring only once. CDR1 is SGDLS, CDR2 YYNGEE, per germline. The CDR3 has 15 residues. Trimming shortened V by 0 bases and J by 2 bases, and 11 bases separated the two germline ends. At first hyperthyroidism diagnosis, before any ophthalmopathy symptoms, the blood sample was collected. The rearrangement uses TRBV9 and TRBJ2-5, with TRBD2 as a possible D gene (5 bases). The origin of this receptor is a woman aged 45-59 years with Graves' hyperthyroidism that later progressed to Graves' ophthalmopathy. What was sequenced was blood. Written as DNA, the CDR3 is TGTGCCAGCAGCGTAGAGCCGGGAACTCAAGAGACCCAGTACTTC. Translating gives CASSVEPGTQETQYF. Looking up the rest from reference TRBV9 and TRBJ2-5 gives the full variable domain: DSGVTQTPKHLITATGQRVTLRCSPRSGDLSVYWYQQSLDQGLQFLIQYYNGEERAKGNILERFSAQQFPDLHSELNLSSLELGDSALYFCASSVEPGTQETQYFGPGTRLLVL.